The 29 T cell receptor beta chains given below trace back to one sample, sequenced in a study of T cell responses to AZD1222 COVID-19 vaccine. The data were produced by immunoSEQ multiplex PCR, yet TCRdb's version contains in-frame clones alone and is incomplete. The repertoire holds about 180,000 clones, with roughly 93% as singletons. The input for sequencing was peripheral blood, taken 28 days after the second dose of the MenACWY control vaccine. These receptors were collected from an adult who received the MenACWY meningococcal vaccine as a control.

The chain recombines TRBV7-2 with TRBJ1-3; 7 bases are shared with TRBD1. Unmatched junction bases numbered 9, after V lost 1 base and J lost 3 bases. From germline, CDR1 is SGHTA and CDR2 FQGNSA. The CDR3 length is 17 residues. The CDR3 region is CASSLGIGTGVGNTIYF. As DNA, the CDR3 is TGTGCCAGCAGCTTAGGGATCGGCACAGGGGTTGGAAACACCATATATTTT. The variable domain in full, completed from reference TRBV7-2 and TRBJ1-3, reads GAGVSQSPSNKVTEKGKDVELRCDPISGHTALYWYRQSLGQGLEFLIYFQGNSAPDKSGLPSDRFSAERTGGSVSTLTIQRTQQEDSAVYLCASSLGIGTGVGNTIYFGEGSWLTVV.

This clone was counted a single time. This CDR3 is CASSFMTGPSSYNSPLHF. CDR3 in DNA: TGTGCCAGCAGCTTCATGACAGGTCCCAGCTCCTATAATTCACCCCTCCACTTT. The chain employs TRBV11-2 and TRBJ1-6; a weak D match, TRBD1 (6 bases). The germline gives CDR1 SGHAT, CDR2 FQNNGV. Trimming pared 3 bases from V and 0 bases from J, leaving 15 bases between. CDR3 length: 18 amino acids. The full variable domain, with the rest looked up from reference TRBV11-2 and TRBJ1-6, is EAGVAQSPRYKIIEKRQSVAFWCNPISGHATLYWYQQILGQGPKLLIQFQNNGVVDDSQLPKDRFSAERLKGVDSTLKIQPAKLEDSAVYLCASSFMTGPSSYNSPLHFGNGTRLTVT.

Here the CDR3 DNA reads TGCGCCAGCAGCTTAACAGTCGGGGAAAAACTGTTTTTT. Translating gives CASSLTVGEKLFF. V is TRBV5-1 and J is TRBJ1-4; D is uncertain. V was pared by 2 bases and J by 8 bases, with 10 bases between. The CDR3 is 13 residues long. The germline V gene encodes CDR1 SGHRS and CDR2 YFSETQ.

The genes are TRBV5-5 and TRBJ1-1; D is perhaps TRBD1 (5 bases). Per germline, CDR1 SGHKS and CDR2 YYEKEE (reference sequence). V shed 3 bases and J shed 5 bases, with 14 bases lying between them. The CDR3 has 14 amino acids. CDR3 nucleotides: TGTGCCAGCAGCTGGGGACGGTTAGGGACTGAAGCTTTCTTT. This gives the protein CASSWGRLGTEAFF.

CDR3 sequence: CASSQNLNTEAFF. CDR3 in DNA: TGTGCCAGCAGCCAAAACCTGAACACTGAAGCTTTCTTT. This chain uses TRBV14 with TRBJ1-1; D uncertain. The CDR3 is 13 residues long. Per germline, CDR1 SGHDN and CDR2 FVKESK. V dropped 2 bases and J dropped 0 bases, with 4 bases sitting between them.

As to this clone: One end of the junction varies from germline; a read error may be responsible. The rearrangement links TRBV7-8 to TRBJ1-3; tentatively, D is TRBD1 (6 bases). CDR1 and CDR2 from the germline V gene are SGHVS and FQNEAQ. The CDR3 length is 17 residues. The CDR3 loop reads CASSLGGGRQAGNTIYF. CDR3 coding DNA: TGTGCCAGCAGTTTAGGGGGGGGGCGGCAGGCTGGAAACACCATATATTTT.

This clone was recorded once. The chain uses TRBV18 and TRBJ1-1; D not resolved. CDR3 size: 14 residues. The germline CDR1 and CDR2 sequences are KGHSH and LQKENI. The V and J ends lost 4 bases and 0 bases respectively, with 9 bases between them. Written as DNA, the CDR3 is TGTGCCAGCTCACGGCAGGAAATGAACACTGAAGCTTTCTTT. Protein product: CASSRQEMNTEAFF. The complete variable domain, with remaining parts taken from reference TRBV18 and TRBJ1-1, reads NAGVMQNPRHLVRRRGQEARLRCSPMKGHSHVYWYRQLPEEGLKFMVYLQKENIIDESGMPKERFSAEFPKEGPSILRIQQVVRGDSAAYFCASSRQEMNTEAFFGQGTRLTVV.

V usage is TRBV7-8 and J usage is TRBJ1-6, with D unresolved. The CDR3 spans 16 residues. With 4 bases removed from V and 0 bases from J, the gap between germline ends came to 10 bases. CDR1 is SGHVS, CDR2 FQNEAQ, per germline. CDR3 sequence reads: CASSSLTSSYNSPLHF. For the CDR3, the DNA is TGTGCCAGCAGCTCTCTTACTAGCTCCTATAATTCACCCCTCCACTTT.

This chain uses TRBV7-9 with TRBJ2-7; TRBD1 matches at 9 bases. The CDR3 consists of 14 residues. Germline values: CDR1 SEHNR, CDR2 FQNEAQ (reference sequence). V lost 6 bases, J lost 4 bases, and 7 bases stayed unmatched. This CDR3 reads CASRTGTGRYEQYF. The CDR3 region has the DNA TGTGCCAGCAGAACCGGGACAGGGAGATACGAGCAGTACTTC. Filled out from reference TRBV7-9 and TRBJ2-7, the complete variable domain reads DTGVSQNPRHKITKRGQNVTFRCDPISEHNRLYWYRQTLGQGPEFLTYFQNEAQLEKSRLLSDRFSAERPKGSFSTLEIQRTEQGDSAMYLCASRTGTGRYEQYFGPGTRLTVT.

This clone was recorded only once. The rearrangement uses TRBV2 and TRBJ1-2, with TRBD1 matching 10 bases. V shed 5 bases and J 8 bases; nucleotides not matched to a gene: 5. The CDR3 has 13 residues. The germline CDR1 and CDR2 sequences are SNHLY and FYNNEI. CDR3 sequence reads: CASSSTGGVGYTF. In DNA, the CDR3 is TGTGCCAGCAGTTCGACAGGGGGCGTGGGCTACACCTTC.

The CDR3 coding sequence is TGTGCCAGCAGTTCCCCCGGGGGGAGGTTTTCTGAAGCTTTCTTT. This sequence encodes CASSSPGGRFSEAFF. The chain uses TRBV6-5 and TRBJ1-1, with D possibly being TRBD1 (5 bases). V dropped 4 bases and J dropped 6 bases, with 18 bases sitting between them. Germline CDR1 reads MNHEY; CDR2 reads SVGAGI. The CDR3 spans 15 residues.

This chain links TRBV5-8 with TRBJ2-2, with 14 bases aligning to TRBD2. V lost 0 bases, J lost 1 base, and 2 bases stayed unmatched. The CDR3 is made up of 18 amino acids. Germline CDR1 and CDR2: SGHTS and YDEGEE. The CDR3 is CASSLEGTSGGNTGELFF. DNA of the CDR3: TGTGCCAGCAGCTTGGAGGGGACTAGCGGGGGGAACACCGGGGAGCTGTTTTTT.

This chain links TRBV25-1 with TRBJ1-1; no clear D gene. The CDR3 is made up of 14 amino acids. CDR1 is MGHDK, CDR2 SYGVNS, per germline. V was trimmed by 1 base and J by 0 bases, leaving 6 bases between them. In nucleotides, the CDR3 is TGTGCCAGCAGTGAATCTCTAGTGAACACTGAAGCTTTCTTT. The encoded protein is CASSESLVNTEAFF.

This sequence joins TRBV6-5 and TRBJ2-1; a possible D gene is TRBD2 (7 bases). The ends were cut back, 7 bases at V and 5 bases at J, with 12 bases in the middle. CDR1 and CDR2 from the germline V gene are MNHEY and SVGAGI. There are 13 residues in the CDR3. CDR3 in amino acids: CASKAGANNEQFF. The CDR3 DNA is TGTGCCAGCAAGGCGGGGGCCAACAATGAGCAGTTCTTC.

With respect to this clone: Other DNA variants within this sample encode the same CDR3. This chain joins TRBV18 and TRBJ1-2; unclear D gene. Trimming took off 2 bases at V and 6 bases at J, with 4 bases between the two ends. The CDR3 consists of 11 residues. Germline V CDR1 and CDR2: KGHSH, LQKENI. Here the CDR3 reads CASSPGDGYTF. The CDR3 DNA reads TGTGCCAGCTCACCAGGGGATGGCTACACCTTC.

J is TRBJ1-1 and V is TRBV3-1 (or the pseudogene TRBV3-2); weak D call: TRBD1 (5 bases). Germline CDR1 is LGHDT and CDR2 is YNNKEL (reference sequence). V lost 3 bases and J lost 5, with 13 bases in between. The CDR3 is 14 amino acids. The CDR3 here is CASSHTAGSTEAFF. The CDR3 bases are TGTGCCAGCAGCCATACAGCAGGGTCAACTGAAGCTTTCTTT.

The chain couples TRBV6-5 to TRBJ1-1; no definite D call. The CDR3 is 15 amino acids. Trimming stripped 0 bases from V and 2 bases from J, with 10 bases between. Germline values: CDR1 MNHEY, CDR2 SVGAGI. CDR3 coding DNA: TGTGCCAGCAGTTACTCGATACTGAGCAACACTGAAGCTTTCTTT. It is translated as CASSYSILSNTEAFF.

The V gene is TRBV5-1, the J gene TRBJ1-5, with D hard to call. The CDR3 totals 11 residues. In germline, CDR1 is SGHRS, CDR2 YFSETQ. V was pared by 2 bases and J by 15 bases, with 12 bases between. CDR3 in amino acids: CASSFTCQWHF. CDR3 DNA sequence: TGCGCCAGCAGCTTCACATGCCAATGGCATTTT.

The J gene is TRBJ2-3, the V gene TRBV7-3; 8 bases match TRBD2. This CDR3 spans 14 amino acids. The germline V gene encodes CDR1 SGHTA and CDR2 FQGTGA. Germline trimming cut 5 bases from V and 4 bases from J; bases unmatched to any gene: 5. This CDR3 is CASSATGLADTQYF. The CDR3 DNA reads TGTGCCAGCAGCGCGACGGGACTAGCAGATACGCAGTATTTT. The full variable domain, rest sourced from reference TRBV7-3 and TRBJ2-3, is GAGVSQTPSNKVTEKGKYVELRCDPISGHTALYWYRQSLGQGPEFLIYFQGTGAADDSGLPNDRFFAVRPEGSVSTLKIQRTERGDSAVYLCASSATGLADTQYFGPGTRLTVL.

The gene calls are TRBV28 and TRBJ1-1; 9 bases are a match to TRBD1. The CDR3 is 16 amino acids. J was trimmed by 1 base and V by 4 bases; bases with no gene match: 7. Per the germline V gene, CDR1 is MDHEN and CDR2 is SYDVKM. CDR3 nucleotides: TGTGCCAGCAGTTCCTCGCCGGGACAGGGGAACACTGAAGCTTTCTTT. This sequence encodes CASSSSPGQGNTEAFF.

The genes are TRBV7-2 and TRBJ1-6; a weak D match, TRBD1 (5 bases). V was shortened by 7 bases and J by 6 bases, with 19 bases between the two germline ends. The CDR3 totals 16 residues. Germline V lookup: CDR1 SGHTA, CDR2 FQGNSA. The CDR3 protein is CASIGGRGRTNSPLHF. CDR3 nucleotide sequence: TGTGCCAGCATCGGGGGTCGGGGACGGACTAATTCACCCCTCCACTTT.

The chain carries TRBV4-2 and TRBJ1-1; 10 positions match TRBD1. V was clipped by 1 base and J by 0 bases; unmatched bases: 8. Germline CDR1 LGHNA, CDR2 YNFKEQ. This CDR3 comprises 18 residues. The CDR3 DNA follows: TGTGCCAGCAGCCAAGGTCTGCCCGGGACAGGGGTGAACACTGAAGCTTTCTTT. Its protein is CASSQGLPGTGVNTEAFF.

This chain connects TRBV30 to TRBJ2-5, with 14 bases matching TRBD2. Germline V gene lookup returns CDR1 GTSNPN and CDR2 SVGIG (reference sequence). This CDR3 has 15 amino acids. V lost 0 bases and J lost 4; bases outside the gene matches: 1. The CDR3 DNA reads as TGTGCCTGGAGTGTAGGACTAGCGGGGGGAGAGACCCAGTACTTC. Amino acid sequence: CAWSVGLAGGETQYF.

The rearrangement links TRBV6-5 to TRBJ2-7; TRBD1 or TRBD2 may be the D gene (6 bases each). The CDR3 runs to 14 residues. The V and J ends lost 2 bases and 7 bases respectively, with 15 bases between them. Per the germline V gene, CDR1 is MNHEY and CDR2 is SVGAGI. The chain's CDR3 is CASSYKSWGAEQYF. DNA of the CDR3: TGTGCCAGCAGTTACAAGTCCTGGGGGGCTGAGCAGTACTTC.

This clone was picked up a small number of times. This chain uses TRBV4-3 with TRBJ1-2, with D perhaps matching TRBD1 (6 bases). Germline CDR1 and CDR2: LGHNA and YSLEER. V lost 0 bases and J 14 bases, leaving 19 bases between the germline ends. The CDR3 totals 14 residues. The CDR3 bases are TGCGCCAGCAGCCAAGATTCGACCCCCGGGGGGCGTACCTTC. This gives the protein CASSQDSTPGGRTF.

Points on this clone: Within the sample, other DNA sequences also encode this same CDR3. The V gene is TRBV19, the J gene TRBJ1-6; 9 nucleotides line up with TRBD1. The CDR3 runs to 14 residues. V gave up 3 bases and J gave up 7 bases; unmatched junction bases: 1. Germline assignment: CDR1 LNHDA and CDR2 SQIVND (reference sequence). The CDR3 DNA reads TGTGCCAGTAGTATCGACAGGGGGAATTCACCCCTCCACTTT. Translating it yields CASSIDRGNSPLHF.

The V call is TRBV19, the J call TRBJ1-1, with 11 bases matching TRBD1. The CDR3 has 15 residues. Germline lookup yields CDR1 LNHDA and CDR2 SQIVND (reference sequence). V shed 5 bases and J 4 bases; nucleotides not matched to a gene: 6. The CDR3, as DNA: TGTGCCAGTAGTGTGGACAGGGGGCAGAGCACTGAAGCTTTCTTT. Its protein product is CASSVDRGQSTEAFF.

The rearrangement uses TRBV30 and TRBJ1-5; a possible D gene is TRBD1 (5 bases). The CDR3 is 12 amino acids. The V and J ends lost 2 bases and 6 bases respectively, with 8 bases between them. The germline gives CDR1 GTSNPN, CDR2 SVGIG (reference sequence). The CDR3 coding sequence is TGTGCCTGGAGTTTAGGGACTCAGCCCCAGCATTTT. This sequence encodes CAWSLGTQPQHF. The full variable domain, its missing parts supplied by reference TRBV30 and TRBJ1-5, is SQTIHQWPATLVQPVGSPLSLECTVEGTSNPNLYWYRQAAGRGLQLLFYSVGIGQISSEVPQNLSASRPQDRQFILSSKKLLLSDSGFYLCAWSLGTQPQHFGDGTRLSIL.

The genes are TRBV19 and TRBJ1-4; 9 bases match TRBD1. The V gene end was trimmed by 3 bases and the J gene end by 4 bases; junction bases not matched to a gene: 6. From germline, CDR1 is LNHDA and CDR2 SQIVND (reference sequence). The CDR3 sequence is 16 residues long. CDR3 bases: TGTGCCAGTAGTATCGACAGGGGGGGCCTTAATGAAAAACTGTTTTTT. It encodes CASSIDRGGLNEKLFF.